Each of the 26 T cell receptor beta chains below was sequenced from the same sample in a study of Ad26.COV2.S vaccination and SARS-CoV-2 variants. Profiled with immunoSEQ multiplex PCR; TCRdb holds only in-frame clones, not every one. The repertoire includes over 400,000 clones, about 92% of them detected once, and roughly 4% sits in the top ten. The treatment: roughly 20 received Ad26.COV2.S at low or high dose, single or two shots; several received placebo; per-sample allocation not given. After the first vaccine or placebo injection, samples were drawn on day 63. The source material was peripheral blood, sampled in a trial of Ad26.COV2.S vaccine versus placebo. The receptors were gathered from a person aged 18-65 years who received the Ad26.COV2.S COVID-19 vaccine or a placebo.

The chain employs TRBV5-6 and TRBJ1-1; D is unresolved. V was pared by 0 bases and J by 1 base, with 4 bases between. This CDR3 is 13 amino acids long. CDR1 and CDR2 (germline): SGHDT, YYEEEE. CDR3 sequence: CASSLAGNTEAFF. The CDR3 region has the DNA TGTGCCAGCAGCTTGGCCGGGAACACTGAAGCTTTCTTT.

The chain recombines TRBV12-3 or TRBV12-4 with TRBJ2-1; 7 bases map to TRBD2. J was trimmed by 15 bases and V by 2 bases; bases with no gene match: 10. This CDR3 has 13 residues. CDR3 sequence reads: CASSLTAAGPRFF. The CDR3 nucleotides are TGTGCCAGCAGTTTAACCGCAGCGGGACCGAGGTTCTTC.

This rearrangement joins TRBV6-5 to TRBJ1-3; TRBD1 agrees at 7 bases. CDR3 length equals 16 residues. Losses at the gene ends were 4 bases for V and 0 bases for J; bases not matched to a gene: 6. Germline CDR1 is MNHEY and CDR2 is SVGAGI. The CDR3, as DNA: TGTGCCAGCAGTTCAACCCAGGGGGACTCTGGAAACACCATATATTTT. Protein sequence: CASSSTQGDSGNTIYF.

The chain employs TRBV28 and TRBJ2-1; D may match TRBD1 or TRBD2 (6 bases each). Germline V gives CDR1 MDHEN, CDR2 SYDVKM. Deletions cut 4 bases from V and 2 bases from J, with 27 bases between. This CDR3 is built from 20 residues. CDR3 nucleotide sequence: TGTGCCAGCAGTTCACCGGGACTTAAGGGGGAGACTAGTACCTACAATGAGCAGTTCTTC. Translation: CASSSPGLKGETSTYNEQFF. Combining the CDR3 with reference TRBV28 and TRBJ2-1 gives the whole variable domain DVKVTQSSRYLVKRTGEKVFLECVQDMDHENMFWYRQDPGLGLRLIYFSYDVKMKEKGDIPEGYSVSREKKERFSLILESASTNQTSMYLCASSSPGLKGETSTYNEQFFGPGTRLTVL.

This clone was observed a single time. This chain joins TRBV4-2 and TRBJ1-5, with D perhaps matching TRBD1 (6 bases). CDR1 is LGHNA and CDR2 is YNFKEQ in the germline V gene. The V end was cut by 0 bases, the J end by 7 bases, with 16 bases between. The CDR3 runs to 16 residues. CDR3 in amino acids: CASSQDRTATGQPQHF. The CDR3, as DNA: TGTGCCAGCAGCCAAGATAGGACAGCCACAGGGCAGCCCCAGCATTTT.

For the CDR3, the DNA is TGCGCCAGCAGCCAAGAGCTGCACTACGAGCAGTACTTC. Protein sequence: CASSQELHYEQYF. V is TRBV4-3 and J is TRBJ2-7; unclear D gene. The CDR3 runs to 13 residues. Trimming stripped 0 bases from V and 3 bases from J, with 6 bases between. The germline CDR1 and CDR2 sequences are LGHNA and YSLEER.

The chain combines TRBV4-3 with TRBJ2-2, with TRBD2 matching 11 bases. CDR1 is LGHNA, CDR2 YSLEER, per germline. With V trimmed by 0 bases and J by 8 bases, 5 bases remained unmatched. The CDR3 extends over 16 amino acids. CDR3 residues: CASSQDRRLAGGELFF. CDR3 DNA: TGCGCCAGCAGCCAAGATCGCCGACTAGCGGGGGGGGAGCTGTTTTTT.

The chain's CDR3 is CATSRATQGNYGYTF. CDR3 bases: TGTGCCACCAGCAGAGCGACTCAGGGTAACTATGGCTACACCTTC. The V gene is TRBV15, the J gene TRBJ1-2; tentative D call: TRBD1 (5 bases). The CDR3 extends over 15 amino acids. V was trimmed by 1 base and J by 1 base, leaving 10 bases between them. Germline V CDR1 and CDR2: LNHNV, YYDKDF (reference sequence).

The chain recombines TRBV9 with TRBJ2-1, with D perhaps matching TRBD1 or TRBD2 (6 bases each). Germline CDR1 SGDLS, CDR2 YYNGEE. V lost 3 bases, J lost 10 bases, and 14 bases lay in between. The CDR3 sequence is 13 residues long. The CDR3 loop is CASSAGVGLEQFF. In DNA form, the CDR3 reads TGTGCCAGCAGCGCAGGGGTGGGACTCGAGCAGTTCTTC.

As concerns this clone: Other DNA sequences in this sample translate to the same CDR3. This chain uses TRBV30 with TRBJ1-4; D is uncertain. Germline V gene lookup returns CDR1 GTSNPN and CDR2 SVGIG (reference sequence). Between the trimmed V and J ends, which lost 0 bases and 2 bases, there was a span of 1 base. This CDR3 is 12 amino acids long. The CDR3 sequence is CAWSVTNEKLFF. The CDR3 nucleotides are TGTGCCTGGAGTGTGACTAATGAAAAACTGTTTTTT.

This chain uses TRBV2 with TRBJ2-7, with D possibly being TRBD2 (5 bases). The V and J ends lost 3 bases and 8 bases respectively, with 11 bases between them. Germline V CDR1 and CDR2: SNHLY, FYNNEI. This CDR3 spans 12 amino acids. DNA of the CDR3: TGTGCCAGCAGTGATGAGGGTTTCCAGCAGTACTTC. Translating it yields CASSDEGFQQYF.

This chain links TRBV3-1 (or the pseudogene TRBV3-2) with TRBJ1-3; TRBD1 might be the D (5 bases). V lost 4 bases and J 0 bases, leaving 10 bases between the germline ends. CDR3 length equals 15 residues. Germline V gives CDR1 LGHDT, CDR2 YNNKEL (reference sequence). CDR3 nucleotides: TGTGCCAGCAGCCGGGGGGTGTCCTCTGGAAACACCATATATTTT. Amino acid sequence: CASSRGVSSGNTIYF.

The chain couples TRBV7-9 to TRBJ2-1; 9 bases agree with TRBD2. This CDR3 has 16 residues. Germline CDR1 is SEHNR and CDR2 is FQNEAQ (reference sequence). The junction had 7 bases not matched to a gene; V was cut back by 5 bases and J by 2 bases. The CDR3 is CASSPLAGATYNEQFF. CDR3 in DNA: TGTGCCAGCAGCCCTTTAGCGGGAGCTACCTACAATGAGCAGTTCTTC.

The chain carries TRBV3-1 (or the pseudogene TRBV3-2) and TRBJ2-3; D is ambiguous. The CDR3 sequence is 13 residues long. V gave up 4 bases and J gave up 2 bases, with 7 bases separating them. Germline CDR1 LGHDT, CDR2 YNNKEL (reference sequence). The CDR3 region is CASSLTNTDTQYF. CDR3 in DNA: TGTGCCAGCAGCCTCACCAACACAGATACGCAGTATTTT.

The rearrangement links TRBV5-4 to TRBJ2-2; D is uncertain. The CDR3 totals 16 residues. Per the germline V gene, CDR1 is SGHNT and CDR2 is YYREEE (reference sequence). The V end was cut by 0 bases, the J end by 2 bases, with 11 bases between. The CDR3 region has the DNA TGTGCCAGCAGCTTGGGTTCGGCAGTAAACACCGGGGAGCTGTTTTTT. Translation: CASSLGSAVNTGELFF.

The V and J genes are TRBV28 and TRBJ2-7; 7 nucleotides match TRBD1. V shed 6 bases and J 4 bases; nucleotides not matched to a gene: 12. Germline-derived CDR1 and CDR2 are MDHEN and SYDVKM. This CDR3 spans 15 amino acids. The CDR3 DNA reads TGTGCCAGCAGAGCCCGACAGGGTGCCCTGTACGAGCAGTACTTC. Its translation is CASRARQGALYEQYF. Looking up the rest from reference TRBV28 and TRBJ2-7 gives the full variable domain: DVKVTQSSRYLVKRTGEKVFLECVQDMDHENMFWYRQDPGLGLRLIYFSYDVKMKEKGDIPEGYSVSREKKERFSLILESASTNQTSMYLCASRARQGALYEQYFGPGTRLTVT.

This sequence joins TRBV7-9 and TRBJ2-1; D call uncertain. Germline V gives CDR1 SEHNR, CDR2 FQNEAQ (reference sequence). The CDR3 runs to 14 residues. V dropped 5 bases and J dropped 3 bases, with 11 bases sitting between them. The CDR3 here is CASSPNPNYNEQFF. CDR3 DNA sequence: TGTGCCAGCAGCCCCAACCCTAACTACAATGAGCAGTTCTTC.

Comments on this clone: This sample also contains other DNA sequences that code for the same CDR3. The rearrangement joins TRBV27 to TRBJ2-6, with D unclear. The CDR3 has 13 residues. Germline V gene lookup returns CDR1 MNHEY and CDR2 SMNVEV (reference sequence). V was pared by 2 bases and J by 4 bases, with 3 bases between. CDR3 nucleotides: TGTGCCAGCAGTTTAGCAGGGGCCAACGTCCTGACTTTC. This codes for CASSLAGANVLTF.

This sequence joins TRBV7-8 and TRBJ2-7; 7 nucleotides agree with TRBD1. Germline CDR1 and CDR2: SGHVS and FQNEAQ. The J segment lost 6 bases and the V segment lost 3 bases, leaving 11 bases of the junction unmatched. This CDR3 spans 15 amino acids. The CDR3 DNA is TGTGCCAGCAGCTTGCATGGGACAGCCTCAGGCGAGCAGTACTTC. It specifies CASSLHGTASGEQYF.

V is TRBV5-6 and J is TRBJ1-1; D possibly corresponds to TRBD1 (5 bases). The CDR3 length is 17 residues. With 2 bases removed from V and 3 bases from J, the gap between germline ends came to 20 bases. The V gene's germline CDR1 is SGHDT and CDR2 YYEEEE. The CDR3 nucleotides read TGTGCCAGCAGCTTCTTAGGGGAGGGAGGCTACGACACTGAAGCTTTCTTT. Amino acid sequence: CASSFLGEGGYDTEAFF.

This clone was found many times. Other DNA sequences from this sample encode an identical CDR3 as well. J is TRBJ2-7 and V is TRBV18; no clear D. The ends were cut back, 3 bases at V and 1 base at J, with 10 bases in the middle. Germline loops: CDR1 KGHSH, CDR2 LQKENI. The CDR3 is 14 residues long. CDR3 region: CASSPRGSSYEQYF. DNA for the CDR3: TGTGCCAGCTCACCCCGTGGTAGTTCCTACGAGCAGTACTTC.

This chain joins TRBV21-1 and TRBJ2-3; whether TRBD2, the table's D call, matches the DNA was not checked. TRBV21-1 is marked as a pseudogene. This CDR3 has 17 residues. In nucleotides, the CDR3 is TGTGCCAGCAAACCATTGACCCGGGGGGCCTCCACAGATACGCAGTATTTT. It specifies CASKPLTRGASTDTQYF.

V usage is TRBV2 and J usage is TRBJ2-1; D could derive from TRBD1 or TRBD2 (5 bases each). Trimming removed 2 bases at V and 4 bases at J, with 12 bases between. Germline CDR1 SNHLY, CDR2 FYNNEI. The CDR3 has 15 amino acids. DNA for the CDR3: TGTGCCAGCAGTGAAAGAAGGGGCGGGTACAATGAGCAGTTCTTC. It encodes CASSERRGGYNEQFF.

The rearrangement links TRBV4-2 to TRBJ2-1, with TRBD2 identical over 14 bases. The CDR3 spans 22 residues. J was trimmed by 0 bases and V by 4 bases; bases with no gene match: 17. Per the germline V gene, CDR1 is LGHNA and CDR2 is YNFKEQ. The CDR3 nucleotides are TGTGCCAGCAGCCGAAGGGAACACAGACCCGGGACTAGCGGGGGCTCCTACAATGAGCAGTTCTTC. Amino acids: CASSRREHRPGTSGGSYNEQFF.

This sequence joins TRBV28 and TRBJ1-2; unclear D gene. Trimming cost V 3 bases and J 9 bases, with 14 bases left between them. The CDR3 consists of 13 residues. Germline V gene lookup returns CDR1 MDHEN and CDR2 SYDVKM. Here the CDR3 DNA reads TGTGCCAGCAGTTTTCCCTTATCCGTCCGCTACACCTTC. This sequence encodes CASSFPLSVRYTF.

V is TRBV6-5 and J is TRBJ2-1, with D unresolved. Germline values: CDR1 MNHEY, CDR2 SVGAGI. This CDR3 has 16 amino acids. Between the trimmed V and J ends, which lost 0 bases and 1 base, there was a span of 10 bases. CDR3: CASSYSAGWSYNEQFF. The CDR3 DNA reads TGTGCCAGCAGTTACTCAGCCGGGTGGTCCTACAATGAGCAGTTCTTC.